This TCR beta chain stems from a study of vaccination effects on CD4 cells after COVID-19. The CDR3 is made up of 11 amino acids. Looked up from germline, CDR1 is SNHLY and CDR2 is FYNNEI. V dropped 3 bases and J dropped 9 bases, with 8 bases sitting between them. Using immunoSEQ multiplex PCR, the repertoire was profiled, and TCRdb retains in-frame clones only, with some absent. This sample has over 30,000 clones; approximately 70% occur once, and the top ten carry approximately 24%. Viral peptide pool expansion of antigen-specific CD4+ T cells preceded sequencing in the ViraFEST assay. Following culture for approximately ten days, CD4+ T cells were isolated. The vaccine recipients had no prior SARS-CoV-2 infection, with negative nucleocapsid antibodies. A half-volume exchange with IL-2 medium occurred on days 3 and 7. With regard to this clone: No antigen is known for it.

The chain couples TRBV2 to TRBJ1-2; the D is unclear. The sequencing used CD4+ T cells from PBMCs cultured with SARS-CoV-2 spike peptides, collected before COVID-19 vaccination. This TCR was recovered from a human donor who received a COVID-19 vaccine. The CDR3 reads CASSDRARYTF. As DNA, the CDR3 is TGTGCCAGCAGTGACCGGGCCCGCTACACCTTC.